Listed here are 23 T cell receptor beta chains from one sample, sequenced in a study of identical twins. TCRdb reprocessed the 5' RACE reads via MiXCR and lists one record per CDR3 protein. The table has fewer than 500,000 distinct CDR3 sequences, approximately 24% seen once. The sample was also linked to a second study, of T cells expressing NK-cell markers.

Sample: CD4+ T cells sorted from blood. The receptors come from a woman aged 18-29 years in good health.

This clonotype was counted between two and nine times. The chain has TRBV10-3 and TRBJ2-1, with no clear D. CDR3 size: 13 residues. The ends were cut back, 7 bases at V and 6 bases at J, with 13 bases in the middle. Germline CDR1 reads ENHRY; CDR2 reads SYGVKD. This CDR3 is CAINGDPGNEQFF. As DNA, the CDR3 is TGTGCCATCAATGGAGACCCGGGCAATGAGCAGTTCTTC.

The chain links TRBV24-1 to TRBJ2-1; 7 nucleotides agree with TRBD1. This CDR3 comprises 16 residues. J gave up 0 bases and V 5 bases, and 6 bases lay outside the gene matches. Looked up from germline, CDR1 is KGHDR and CDR2 is SFDVKD. The CDR3 region is CATSAKGQSSYNEQFF. Written as DNA, the CDR3 is TGTGCCACCAGTGCCAAGGGACAGAGCTCCTACAATGAGCAGTTCTTC.

The chain uses TRBV5-1 and TRBJ1-2; a weak D match, TRBD1 (6 bases). CDR1 is SGHRS, CDR2 YFSETQ, per germline. This CDR3 has 14 residues. V was trimmed by 4 bases and J by 7 bases, leaving 17 bases between them. For the CDR3, the DNA is TGCGCCAGCAGCCCTGTAGGGGGTCCTTCTGGCTACACCTTC. It yields the protein CASSPVGGPSGYTF.

This clonotype came up a few times. The chain is built from TRBV20-1 and TRBJ2-1; 11 bases align to TRBD2. Trimming removed 3 bases from V and 10 bases from J; junction bases left unmatched: 11. Germline CDR1 is DFQATT and CDR2 is SNEGSKA (reference sequence). This CDR3 region has 15 residues. The CDR3 nucleotides read TGCAGTGCTAGGGCCGGGACTAGCGGCCCTTCGGAGCAGTTCTTC. It encodes CSARAGTSGPSEQFF.

This chain uses TRBV10-3 with TRBJ2-7; 9 positions agree with TRBD1. The CDR3 is made up of 16 amino acids. The V gene's germline CDR1 is ENHRY and CDR2 SYGVKD. The ends lost 10 bases at V and 5 bases at J; junction bases unmatched: 18. In nucleotides, the CDR3 is TGTGCCACCAGGGATTTAACCGGGACAGGGAGGGACGAGCAGTACTTC. It specifies CATRDLTGTGRDEQYF.

This rearrangement joins TRBV12-3 or TRBV12-4 to TRBJ2-7; 11 nucleotides line up with TRBD1. V was clipped by 6 bases and J by 6 bases; unmatched bases: 7. This CDR3 is built from 14 residues. The CDR3 DNA reads TGTGCCAGCAGCTATGGGACAGGGGGTTCCGAGCAGTACTTC. It yields the protein CASSYGTGGSEQYF.

This chain links TRBV7-8 with TRBJ2-1; 7 bases fit TRBD2. The CDR3 contains 18 residues. Losses at the gene ends were 2 bases for V and 2 bases for J; bases not matched to a gene: 12. The germline CDR1 and CDR2 sequences are SGHVS and FQNEAQ. Here the CDR3 DNA reads TGTGCCAGCAGCTTACGCGGGAGCCTCCTAGGCACCTACAATGAGCAGTTCTTC. Translating gives CASSLRGSLLGTYNEQFF.

The J gene is TRBJ2-7, the V gene TRBV7-9; D remains ambiguous. The CDR3 contains 15 residues. CDR1 and CDR2 (germline): SEHNR, FQNEAQ (reference sequence). V gave up 1 base and J gave up 0 bases, with 10 bases separating them. The CDR3 nucleotides read TGTGCCAGCAGCTTAGGAAGGAAAAACTCCTACGAGCAGTACTTC. Its translation is CASSLGRKNSYEQYF.

V usage is TRBV7-3 and J usage is TRBJ2-5; TRBD2 is a possible D gene (7 bases). CDR1 and CDR2 from the germline V gene are SGHTA and FQGTGA. The CDR3 has 15 residues. The V end was cut by 2 bases, the J end by 5 bases, with 15 bases between. CDR3 residues: CASSLYGGPLETQYF. In DNA, the CDR3 is TGTGCCAGCAGCTTATACGGGGGGCCTTTGGAGACCCAGTACTTC.

The CDR3 sequence is CASSLEDRRLSEQFF. Written as DNA, the CDR3 is TGCGCCAGCAGCTTGGAGGACAGGCGGCTTAGTGAGCAGTTCTTC. The chain uses TRBV5-1 and TRBJ2-1, with 7 nucleotides matching TRBD1. V dropped 0 bases and J dropped 9; count of bases not matched to a gene: 9. The CDR3 is made up of 15 amino acids. Germline CDR1 SGHRS, CDR2 YFSETQ.

The CDR3: CASTRTGSNGYTF. CDR3 coding DNA: TGTGCCAGCACCCGGACAGGGTCGAATGGCTACACCTTC. The chain joins TRBV12-3 or TRBV12-4 to TRBJ1-2, with 8 bases fitting TRBD1. CDR3 length: 13 amino acids. J was trimmed by 6 bases and V by 7 bases; bases with no gene match: 7.

The chain combines TRBV7-2 with TRBJ2-1; D remains ambiguous. The germline CDR1 and CDR2 sequences are SGHTA and FQGNSA. V was clipped by 5 bases and J by 4 bases, with 6 bases between them. The CDR3 covers 12 residues. The CDR3 loop is CASSPEYNEQFF. The DNA for the CDR3 is TGTGCCAGCAGCCCCGAATACAATGAGCAGTTCTTC.

The chain joins TRBV4-1 to TRBJ1-5; the D gene is possibly TRBD1 (5 bases). Germline V lookup: CDR1 MGHRA, CDR2 YSYEKL. The CDR3 spans 18 residues. The germline V and J ends were trimmed by 1 base and 5 bases, with 21 bases remaining between them. For the CDR3, the DNA is TGCGCCAGCAGCCAAGCAAACCTCCTGGGGGGGGGTTATCAGCCCCAGCATTTT. Amino acid sequence: CASSQANLLGGGYQPQHF.

The genes are TRBV20-1 and TRBJ2-4, with 9 bases that match TRBD1. The CDR3 has 14 amino acids. CDR1 and CDR2 (germline): DFQATT, SNEGSKA (reference sequence). The junction had 5 bases not matched to a gene; V was cut back by 0 bases and J by 8 bases. For the CDR3, the DNA is TGCAGTGCTAGAGAGGGGACAGGGACTGACATTCAGTACTTC. Protein sequence: CSAREGTGTDIQYF.

The chain joins TRBV5-1 to TRBJ2-1, with TRBD2 matching 13 bases. This CDR3 is 16 amino acids long. V gave up 4 bases and J gave up 3 bases; unmatched junction bases: 4. CDR1 is SGHRS and CDR2 is YFSETQ in the germline V gene. CDR3 amino acids: CASSDGTSGVYNEQFF. In DNA, the CDR3 is TGCGCCAGCAGCGATGGGACTAGCGGGGTCTACAATGAGCAGTTCTTC.

In its sample, this clonotype was seen a few times. The chain carries TRBV27 and TRBJ2-7, with 11 bases fitting TRBD1. The CDR3 consists of 14 residues. Germline-derived CDR1 and CDR2 are MNHEY and SMNVEV (reference sequence). CDR3 loop: CAVRGGQGAHEQYF. The CDR3 DNA is TGTGCTGTTCGGGGAGGACAGGGGGCCCACGAGCAGTACTTC.

The V gene is TRBV6-6, the J gene TRBJ1-2; tentative D call: TRBD1 (5 bases). Germline V gene lookup returns CDR1 MNHNY and CDR2 SVGAGI (reference sequence). With 0 bases removed from V and 6 bases from J, the gap between germline ends came to 5 bases. The CDR3 sequence is 12 residues long. The CDR3 is CASSYSGDGYTF. The CDR3, as DNA: TGTGCCAGCAGTTACTCAGGGGATGGCTACACCTTC.

This clonotype was detected only a few times. The chain employs TRBV29-1 and TRBJ2-5; TRBD1 aligns across 7 bases. Trimming took 3 bases from V and 7 from J; bases not matched to a gene: 11. This CDR3 contains 14 residues. Germline CDR1 is SQVTM and CDR2 is ANQGSEA. CDR3 in amino acids: CSVEGQLLRGTQYF. The CDR3 region has the DNA TGCAGCGTTGAGGGACAGCTCCTTAGGGGGACCCAGTACTTC.

This clonotype was detected ten times or more. The rearrangement uses TRBV4-1 and TRBJ1-1; D is uncertain. V lost 3 bases and J lost 3, with 14 bases in between. The CDR3 covers 15 residues. CDR1 is MGHRA, CDR2 YSYEKL, per germline. CDR3 bases: TGCGCCAGCAGCCAGTCCCCCGGGGATGACACTGAAGCTTTCTTT. Its protein product is CASSQSPGDDTEAFF.

This clonotype was observed a handful of times. The chain is built from TRBV24-1 and TRBJ2-5; D uncertain. Looked up from germline, CDR1 is KGHDR and CDR2 is SFDVKD. There are 14 residues in the CDR3. V was cut by 4 bases and J by 5 bases, with 13 bases left in between. The CDR3 is CATSDSGLGETQYF. CDR3 DNA sequence: TGTGCCACCAGTGACTCCGGATTGGGCGAGACCCAGTACTTC.

The V call is TRBV6-5, the J call TRBJ2-5; D is perhaps TRBD1 (7 bases). CDR3 size: 15 residues. V was trimmed by 0 bases and J by 5 bases, leaving 13 bases between them. Germline V gives CDR1 MNHEY, CDR2 SVGAGI. This chain's CDR3 is CASSYSAGTVETQYF. CDR3 sequence (DNA): TGTGCCAGCAGTTACTCGGCGGGGACAGTGGAGACCCAGTACTTC.

This clonotype was detected only a few times. This rearrangement joins TRBV11-2 to TRBJ1-2, with 7 nucleotides matching TRBD1. After removal of 5 bases from V and 7 bases from J, the junction contained 13 bases not matched to a gene. Germline CDR1 is SGHAT and CDR2 is FQNNGV. The CDR3 runs to 15 residues. CDR3 sequence reads: CASSRIGTERSGYTF. The CDR3 coding sequence is TGTGCCAGCAGCCGAATCGGGACAGAGCGGTCTGGCTACACCTTC.

The chain employs TRBV2 and TRBJ2-4; no reliable D call. V lost 4 bases and J lost 2, with 6 bases in between. The germline V gene has CDR1 SNHLY and CDR2 FYNNEI. The length of the CDR3 is 13 residues. DNA for the CDR3: TGTGCCAGCAGTGCCAGTCCCAAAAACATTCAGTACTTC. Translating it yields CASSASPKNIQYF. Complete variable domain (other parts from reference TRBV2 and TRBJ2-4): EPEVTQTPSHQVTQMGQEVILRCVPISNHLYFYWYRQILGQKVEFLVSFYNNEISEKSEIFDDQFSVERPDGSNFTLKIRSTKLEDSAMYFCASSASPKNIQYFGAGTRLSVL.